Following are 5 T cell receptor beta chains from one sample sequenced in a study of cytomegalovirus exposure and HLA in healthy donors. PCR was performed using 60 Vbeta and 13 Jbeta primers. Sequencing was performed with immunoSEQ multiplex PCR; in TCRdb, only in-frame clones are kept and a portion is missing. The repertoire holds some 90,000 clones, with roughly three quarters as singletons. The sequenced sample was PBMCs. These receptors originate from a man between 25 and 39 years old in good health and CMV-seronegative.

The rearrangement uses TRBV19 and TRBJ2-5, with D possibly TRBD1 on 5 matching bases. Germline CDR1 and CDR2: LNHDA and SQIVND (reference sequence). The CDR3 length is 14 residues. Trimming took 10 bases from V and 5 from J, leaving 20 bases between them. CDR3 region: CATKVNQGRETQYF. The CDR3, as DNA: TGTGCCACCAAAGTTAACCAGGGCAGGGAGACCCAGTACTTC.

V and J are TRBV30 and TRBJ1-6; D unclear. Trimming left V 2 bases short and J 11 bases short, with 13 bases between. There are 13 residues in the CDR3. CDR1 and CDR2 (germline): GTSNPN, SVGIG (reference sequence). Here the CDR3 DNA reads TGTGCCTGGAGTCCGGGCGGGGAGGCACCCCTCCACTTT. Protein sequence: CAWSPGGEAPLHF. The entire variable domain, with the rest obtained from reference TRBV30 and TRBJ1-6, is as follows: SQTIHQWPATLVQPVGSPLSLECTVEGTSNPNLYWYRQAAGRGLQLLFYSVGIGQISSEVPQNLSASRPQDRQFILSSKKLLLSDSGFYLCAWSPGGEAPLHFGNGTRLTVT.

The chain uses TRBV6-1 and TRBJ2-3; the match to TRBD1 covers 7 bases. V was pared by 6 bases and J by 0 bases, with 6 bases of the junction left unmatched. The germline V gene encodes CDR1 MNHNS and CDR2 SASEGT. This CDR3 comprises 15 residues. CDR3 amino acids: CASRDGQASTDTQYF. DNA of the CDR3: TGTGCCAGCAGAGACGGACAGGCGAGCACAGATACGCAGTATTTT.

The chain has TRBV11-3 and TRBJ1-6; perhaps TRBD1 as D (5 bases). The germline CDR1 and CDR2 sequences are SGHNT and YENEEA. The CDR3 loop spans 12 amino acids. V lost 6 bases to trimming and J lost 8 bases, with 8 bases between them. The CDR3 DNA follows: TGTGCCAGCAGTACGACAGATTCACCCCTCCACTTT. Its translation is CASSTTDSPLHF.

The V call is TRBV5-1, the J call TRBJ2-5, with 7 bases matching TRBD1. The CDR3 has 14 amino acids. Germline CDR1 SGHRS, CDR2 YFSETQ. V gave up 3 bases and J gave up 3 bases; unmatched junction bases: 5. The CDR3 here is CASSWRTGEETQYF. CDR3 bases: TGCGCCAGCAGCTGGAGGACAGGAGAAGAGACCCAGTACTTC.